Listed here are 24 T cell receptor beta chains from one sample, sequenced in a study of T cell responses to AZD1222 COVID-19 vaccine. Measured with immunoSEQ multiplex PCR; TCRdb has only the in-frame clones, and not every one. The data hold about 160,000 clones, with 94% observed a single time. Sequencing was performed on peripheral blood, taken 28 days after the second AZD1222 dose. These receptors were taken from an adult who received the AZD1222 COVID-19 vaccine.

The V call is TRBV7-8, the J call TRBJ1-2; 8 bases match TRBD1. J gave up 0 bases and V 3 bases, and 3 bases lay outside the gene matches. Germline V gene sequence: CDR1 SGHVS, CDR2 FQNEAQ. This CDR3 has 15 residues. The CDR3 DNA reads TGTGCCAGCAGCTTTACGACAGGGGCTAACTATGGCTACACCTTC. This gives the protein CASSFTTGANYGYTF.

The rearrangement links TRBV27 to TRBJ2-7; D may correspond to TRBD1 or TRBD2 (5 bases each). The germline V and J ends were trimmed by 5 bases and 5 bases, with 16 bases remaining between them. This CDR3 has 14 residues. Germline V CDR1 and CDR2: MNHEY, SMNVEV (reference sequence). CDR3 protein: CASSLSGARHEQYF. CDR3 in DNA: TGTGCCAGCAGTCTTTCCGGGGCACGACACGAGCAGTACTTC.

This clone was found once. One end of the junction is discordant with germline, which a read error may explain. The chain has TRBV7-9 and TRBJ2-2; D unclear. CDR1 SEHNR and CDR2 FQNEAQ come from the germline V gene (reference sequence). This CDR3 is 15 amino acids long. CDR3 nucleotides: TGTGCCAGCCAGACCTATTTCGCGAACACTGGGGAGCTGTTTTTT. This gives the protein CASQTYFANTGELFF.

The CDR3 protein is CASGGTSSYNSPLHF. The CDR3 DNA is TGTGCCAGTGGTGGGACAAGCTCCTATAATTCACCCCTCCACTTT. The chain employs TRBV19 and TRBJ1-6, with D tentatively TRBD1 (6 bases). V dropped 8 bases and J dropped 0 bases, with 11 bases sitting between them. This CDR3 is 15 amino acids long. Germline V gives CDR1 LNHDA, CDR2 SQIVND (reference sequence). Based on the CDR3 plus reference TRBV19 and TRBJ1-6, the full variable domain is DGGITQSPKYLFRKEGQNVTLSCEQNLNHDAMYWYRQDPGQGLRLIYYSQIVNDFQKGDIAEGYSVSREKKESFPLTVTSAQKNPTAFYLCASGGTSSYNSPLHFGNGTRLTVT.

The gene calls are TRBV12-3 or TRBV12-4 and TRBJ2-2; D not resolved. The CDR3 contains 13 residues. Trimming removed 1 base from V and 2 bases from J, with 2 bases in between. The CDR3 spells CASSLDNTGELFF. CDR3 coding DNA: TGTGCCAGCAGTTTAGATAACACCGGGGAGCTGTTTTTT.

This chain joins TRBV29-1 and TRBJ1-2; 7 positions agree with TRBD1. The V and J ends lost 4 bases and 4 bases, in that order; junction bases with no gene match: 9. From germline, CDR1 is SQVTM and CDR2 ANQGSEA. This CDR3 comprises 14 residues. The CDR3 reads CSVVTGASSYGYTF. The CDR3, as DNA: TGCAGCGTTGTCACAGGGGCGTCGAGCTATGGCTACACCTTC.

The rearrangement uses TRBV6-5 and TRBJ1-1; no reliable D call. Germline V gene data show CDR1 as MNHEY and CDR2 as SVGAGI. This CDR3 has 15 amino acids. Trimming took 0 bases from V and 0 from J, leaving 8 bases between them. CDR3 nucleotides: TGTGCCAGCAGTTACTCGAACCAGATGAACACTGAAGCTTTCTTT. Protein product: CASSYSNQMNTEAFF.

The chain links TRBV14 to TRBJ1-1; D remains ambiguous. V lost 4 bases, J lost 3 bases, and 12 bases lay in between. The CDR3 extends over 14 amino acids. The germline gives CDR1 SGHDN, CDR2 FVKESK. CDR3 DNA: TGTGCCAGCAGCCCGATTAGTCTGCACACTGAAGCTTTCTTT. Amino acids: CASSPISLHTEAFF.

This rearrangement joins TRBV4-2 to TRBJ1-1, with 7 nucleotides matching TRBD1. After removal of 4 bases from V and 3 bases from J, the junction contained 8 bases not matched to a gene. The germline V gene has CDR1 LGHNA and CDR2 YNFKEQ. The CDR3 loop spans 15 amino acids. Written as DNA, the CDR3 is TGTGCCAGCAGCCGCCGACAGGGAGCGGACACTGAAGCTTTCTTT. The encoded protein is CASSRRQGADTEAFF.

J is TRBJ2-5 and V is TRBV28, with 11 bases aligning to TRBD2. The CDR3 is 16 residues long. The germline CDR1 and CDR2 sequences are MDHEN and SYDVKM. Trimming at V came to 3 bases and at J to 5 bases, leaving 8 bases not matched to a gene. As DNA, the CDR3 is TGTGCCAGCAGTTTGTCTAGCGGGAGGAGGGGTGAGACCCAGTACTTC. Translated: CASSLSSGRRGETQYF.

CDR3 loop: CASSFMDQETQYF. CDR3 bases: TGTGCCAGCTCTTTTATGGATCAAGAGACCCAGTACTTC. The chain is built from TRBV18 and TRBJ2-5, with D unclear. The V end lost 6 bases, the J end lost 2 bases, and 10 bases lay between the germline ends. Germline V gives CDR1 KGHSH, CDR2 LQKENI. The CDR3 runs 13 residues.

J is TRBJ1-3 and V is TRBV4-2; 8 nucleotides agree with TRBD1. Losses at the gene ends were 2 bases for V and 0 bases for J; bases not matched to a gene: 6. Germline CDR1 is LGHNA and CDR2 is YNFKEQ. The CDR3 consists of 17 residues. The DNA for the CDR3 is TGTGCCAGCAGCCAAAGTGGGACAGGCCGCTCTGGAAACACCATATATTTT. It is translated as CASSQSGTGRSGNTIYF.

V is TRBV25-1 and J is TRBJ1-2; TRBD1 might be the D (6 bases). The V gene's germline CDR1 is MGHDK and CDR2 SYGVNS. The CDR3 is 14 amino acids. The V and J ends lost 7 bases and 7 bases respectively, with 19 bases between them. The CDR3 DNA reads as TGTGCCAGCACACCCACTACAGGGATAAGTGGCTACACCTTC. Amino acids: CASTPTTGISGYTF.

This clone was recorded only once. The chain combines TRBV19 with TRBJ2-1, with 7 bases aligning to TRBD2. J gave up 10 bases and V 4 bases, and 4 bases lay outside the gene matches. CDR1 and CDR2 (germline): LNHDA, SQIVND (reference sequence). There are 12 residues in the CDR3. The CDR3 loop reads CASSRSGTEQFF. DNA of the CDR3: TGTGCCAGTAGTAGGAGCGGGACCGAGCAGTTCTTC.

The V and J genes are TRBV7-2 and TRBJ1-1; 7 bases match TRBD1. The CDR3 contains 14 residues. Germline V gene lookup returns CDR1 SGHTA and CDR2 FQGNSA. V lost 0 bases to trimming and J lost 3 bases; unmatched junction nucleotides: 1. CDR3 in amino acids: CASSLAGGHTEAFF. The DNA for the CDR3 is TGTGCCAGCAGCTTAGCAGGGGGCCACACTGAAGCTTTCTTT.

The rearrangement links TRBV4-2 to TRBJ2-6; 9 bases match TRBD2. CDR1 and CDR2 (germline): LGHNA, YNFKEQ. The CDR3 covers 20 residues. Trimming removed 3 bases from V and 0 bases from J; junction bases left unmatched: 12. CDR3 sequence reads: CASSQKGTAGGSSGANVLTF. CDR3 bases: TGTGCCAGCAGCCAGAAGGGCACTGCGGGAGGGAGCTCTGGGGCCAACGTCCTGACTTTC.

The chain is built from TRBV18 and TRBJ1-5; D call uncertain. V was clipped by 2 bases and J by 1 base, with 3 bases between them. Germline V gene sequence: CDR1 KGHSH, CDR2 LQKENI. The CDR3 sequence is 13 residues long. CDR3 protein: CASSPDSNQPQHF. In DNA, the CDR3 is TGTGCCAGCTCACCAGACAGCAATCAGCCCCAGCATTTT.

The chain recombines TRBV11-2 with TRBJ1-3; D is ambiguous. The CDR3 sequence is 16 residues long. The germline V and J ends were trimmed by 1 base and 0 bases, with 10 bases remaining between them. In germline, CDR1 is SGHAT, CDR2 FQNNGV. CDR3 nucleotide sequence: TGTGCCAGCAGCTTAGTTGCCGGCTACTCTGGAAACACCATATATTTT. Translation: CASSLVAGYSGNTIYF.

The chain employs TRBV6-2 or TRBV6-3 and TRBJ2-7, with D possibly being TRBD1 (7 bases). The V gene's germline CDR1 is MNHEY and CDR2 SVGEGT. The CDR3 runs to 14 residues. V dropped 6 bases and J dropped 2 bases, with 14 bases sitting between them. CDR3 nucleotide sequence: TGTGCCAGCAGCCCCAGGGGGGCGACCTACGAGCAGTACTTC. It translates to CASSPRGATYEQYF.

The V gene is TRBV6-5, the J gene TRBJ2-5; 7 bases fit TRBD1. The CDR3 consists of 15 residues. Trimming at V came to 8 bases and at J to 1 base, leaving 10 bases not matched to a gene. Germline CDR1 is MNHEY and CDR2 is SVGAGI. The CDR3 nucleotides are TGTGCCAGCTATTTGACAGGGAGCCCCCAAGAGACCCAGTACTTC. Translation: CASYLTGSPQETQYF.

As for this clone: This CDR3 is also generated by other DNA sequences in the sample. The chain is built from TRBV6-5 and TRBJ1-4; the D is unclear. Germline V CDR1 and CDR2: MNHEY, SVGAGI. With 0 bases removed from V and 2 bases from J, the gap between germline ends came to 4 bases. The CDR3 covers 14 residues. The CDR3 spells CASSYSGTNEKLFF. In DNA form, the CDR3 reads TGTGCCAGCAGTTACTCGGGGACTAATGAAAAACTGTTTTTT.

The chain uses TRBV4-1 and TRBJ1-1, with TRBD1 identical over 9 bases. The CDR3 sequence is 14 residues long. V was clipped by 3 bases and J by 5 bases; unmatched bases: 4. Germline V CDR1 and CDR2: MGHRA, YSYEKL. CDR3 nucleotide sequence: TGCGCCAGCAGCCAGGGGACAGGGCCGACTGAAGCTTTCTTT. It yields the protein CASSQGTGPTEAFF.

The chain joins TRBV29-1 to TRBJ2-7; D could derive from TRBD1 or TRBD2 (5 bases each). V lost 4 bases and J 7 bases, leaving 14 bases between the germline ends. The CDR3 has 12 residues. Germline V gives CDR1 SQVTM, CDR2 ANQGSEA. CDR3 nucleotides: TGCAGCGTTGGACGGGCAGGGAGAGAGCAGTACTTC. This encodes CSVGRAGREQYF.

The rearrangement links TRBV7-9 to TRBJ1-2; tentative D call: TRBD1 (6 bases). The CDR3 loop spans 17 amino acids. V was clipped by 0 bases and J by 2 bases, with 16 bases between them. Germline lookup yields CDR1 SEHNR and CDR2 FQNEAQ (reference sequence). The CDR3 DNA reads as TGTGCCAGCAGCTTAGCAGCAGGGGCGTTGAGAAACTATGGCTACACCTTC. This encodes CASSLAAGALRNYGYTF.